This TCR beta chain was observed in a study of shared clonotypes between healthy human individuals. Study summary: A couple of women and a few men aged 18 to 49 made up the donors. Regarding the study as a whole: Relative to their counterparts shared across all four donors, non-shared clonotypes exhibited diminished generation probabilities.

In the sorted-subset replicate PCRs, roughly 210 ng DNA, some 30,000 T cell genomes, was used. Data came from immunoSEQ multiplex PCR; TCRdb stores just in-frame clones and leaves some out. The sample lists about 1.5 million clones; 95% to 99% were seen once. Naive CD4+ cells were CD45RA-selected; the remaining cells were memory. Concerning this clone: Its target is unknown.

Germline lookup yields CDR1 SGHAT and CDR2 FQDESV (reference sequence). The CDR3 is 15 amino acids. Trimming removed 5 bases from V and 5 bases from J; junction bases left unmatched: 9. Specimen: naive CD4+ T cells sorted from blood. The subset here: CD45RA+ positively selected. The clonotype was recovered from a man aged 25 to 40 in good health. V usage is TRBV11-1 and J usage is TRBJ2-1; 7 nucleotides agree with TRBD1. This CDR3 reads CASSQRQGKNNEQFF. CDR3 DNA: TGTGCCAGCAGCCAACGACAGGGCAAAAACAATGAGCAGTTCTTC.